This paragraph covers one T cell receptor beta chain sequence. This entry belongs to a study of patients and donors after allogeneic stem cell transplantation. Germline V gives CDR1 SGDLS, CDR2 YYNGEE. The CDR3 is 15 amino acids. V was clipped by 3 bases and J by 4 bases, with 15 bases between them. TCRdb re-analysed the RT-PCR reads in MiXCR, keeping a single row per CDR3 protein. The table has approximately 98,000 distinct CDR3 sequences, approximately 40% seen once. The sample comprised blood, either unsorted or a sorted T cell fraction (not recorded which). This receptor was identified in a human donor who was either an allogeneic HSCT recipient or a stem cell or donor lymphocyte infusion donor (not recorded which). It is not recorded whose cells these are; they may come from a transplant donor. V gene TRBV9 combines with J gene TRBJ2-3, with D possibly matching TRBD2 (5 bases). The CDR3 region has the DNA TGTGCCAGCAGCGCCCATTGGAGGTGGCCAGATACGCAGTATTTT. This encodes CASSAHWRWPDTQYF.